Following are 3 T cell receptor beta chains from one sample sequenced in a study of cytomegalovirus exposure and HLA in healthy donors. The PCR used 60 Vbeta and 13 Jbeta primers. The assay was immunoSEQ multiplex PCR, and TCRdb's table has in-frame clones only and misses some. This sample has 220,000 or so clones, with 60% to 80% found just once. The sequencing sample was made of PBMCs. The origin of the receptors is a male donor in good health and CMV-seronegative.

The chain couples TRBV10-1 to TRBJ2-3; perhaps TRBD2 as D (6 bases). The length of the CDR3 is 16 residues. Germline assignment: CDR1 WNHNN and CDR2 SYGVQD (reference sequence). Trimming pared 2 bases from V and 4 bases from J, leaving 16 bases between. DNA of the CDR3: TGCGCCAGCAGTGAGACGCAGGCGGGAAGGTCAGATACGCAGTATTTT. It yields the protein CASSETQAGRSDTQYF.

This clone occurred a few times. The genes are TRBV19 and TRBJ1-2, with TRBD1 as a possible D gene (5 bases). Germline loops: CDR1 LNHDA, CDR2 SQIVND (reference sequence). CDR3 length equals 13 residues. V shed 9 bases and J shed 2 bases, with 13 bases lying between them. The CDR3 coding sequence is TGTGCCAGCACCACAGGACCCAACTATGGCTACACCTTC. Amino acids: CASTTGPNYGYTF.

This chain uses TRBV11-2 with TRBJ1-2; 8 positions agree with TRBD1. There are 14 residues in the CDR3. The ends lost 5 bases at V and 3 bases at J; junction bases unmatched: 5. Germline CDR1 reads SGHAT; CDR2 reads FQNNGV. The CDR3 DNA sequence: TGTGCCAGCAGCGAGGGGACAGGTTACTATGGCTACACCTTC. Protein: CASSEGTGYYGYTF. The complete variable domain, with remaining parts taken from reference TRBV11-2 and TRBJ1-2, reads EAGVAQSPRYKIIEKRQSVAFWCNPISGHATLYWYQQILGQGPKLLIQFQNNGVVDDSQLPKDRFSAERLKGVDSTLKIQPAKLEDSAVYLCASSEGTGYYGYTFGSGTRLTVV.